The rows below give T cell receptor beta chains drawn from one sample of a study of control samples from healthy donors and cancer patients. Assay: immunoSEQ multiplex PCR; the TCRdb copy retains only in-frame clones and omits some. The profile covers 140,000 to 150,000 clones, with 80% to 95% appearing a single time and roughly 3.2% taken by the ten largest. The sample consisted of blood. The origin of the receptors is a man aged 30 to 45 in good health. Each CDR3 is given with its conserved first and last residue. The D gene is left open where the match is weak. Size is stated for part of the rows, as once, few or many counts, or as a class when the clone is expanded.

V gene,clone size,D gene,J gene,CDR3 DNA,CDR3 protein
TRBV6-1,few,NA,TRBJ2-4,TGTGCCAGCAGTGAAGCGTCCAGGGGAGGGTTTAGGAACATTCAGTACTTC,CASSEASRGGFRNIQYF
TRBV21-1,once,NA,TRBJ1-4,TGTGCCAGCAGCATCCAGGGACGAGCTAATGAAAAACTGTTTTTT,CASSIQGRANEKLFF
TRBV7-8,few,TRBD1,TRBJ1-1,TGTGCCAGCAGCTTTGTGACAGGGGAGGGGACTGAAGCTTTCTTT,CASSFVTGEGTEAFF
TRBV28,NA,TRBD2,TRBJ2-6,TGTGCCAGCAGTGCCCATCTAGCGGGGAGATCTGGGGCCAACGTCCTGACTTTC,CASSAHLAGRSGANVLTF
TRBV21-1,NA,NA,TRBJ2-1,TGTGCCAGTTGGACTAGCGGGGGGGCCTACAATGAGCAGTTCTTC,CASWTSGGAYNEQFF
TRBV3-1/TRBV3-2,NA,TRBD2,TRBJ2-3,TGTGCCAGCAGCCCAATCGCCAGCGGGGGACCCAGCACAGATACGCAGTATTTT,CASSPIASGGPSTDTQYF
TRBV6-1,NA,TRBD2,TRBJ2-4,TGTGCCAGCAGTGAAAGGCGGGGGGGCAAAAACATTCAGTACTTC,CASSERRGGKNIQYF
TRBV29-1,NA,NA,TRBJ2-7,TGCAGCGTTGAAGGGTACGGGGGCGGATATAGCGAGCAGTACTTC,CSVEGYGGGYSEQYF
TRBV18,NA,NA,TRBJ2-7,TGTGCCAGCTCACCTAAGGGGTACGAGCAGTACTTC,CASSPKGYEQYF
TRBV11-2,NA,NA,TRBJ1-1,TGTGCCAGCAGCTTAGCTTTTACAGGGACTGAAGCTTTCTTT,CASSLAFTGTEAFF
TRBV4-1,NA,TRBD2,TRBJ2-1,TGCGCCAGCAGCCATGATCTAGCGGGGGGCGTCAATGAGCAGTTCTTC,CASSHDLAGGVNEQFF
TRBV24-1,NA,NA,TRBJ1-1,TGTGCCACCAGTGCCGGGGATTATGGGACTGAAGCTTTCTTT,CATSAGDYGTEAFF
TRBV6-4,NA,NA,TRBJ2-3,TGTGCCAGCAGTGACTCTCGGAGTGCCACAGATACGCAGTATTTT,CASSDSRSATDTQYF
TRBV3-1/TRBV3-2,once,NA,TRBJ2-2,TGTGCCAGCAGCCAAAGGGGCAGGGGACTCAACACCGGGGAGCTGTTTTTT,CASSQRGRGLNTGELFF
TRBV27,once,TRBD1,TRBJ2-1,TGTGCCAGCAGTACTCCGGGACAGGGTCCCTACAATGAGCAGTTCTTC,CASSTPGQGPYNEQFF
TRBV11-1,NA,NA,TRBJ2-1,TGTGCCAGCAAAGGGCAGAGCTCCTACAATGAGCAGTTCTTC,CASKGQSSYNEQFF
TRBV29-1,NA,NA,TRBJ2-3,TGCAGCGTTGAAGAGAGTCAGGGGGGAGATACGCAGTATTTT,CSVEESQGGDTQYF
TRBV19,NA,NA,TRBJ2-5,TGTGCCAGTAGTATAGGAATACTAGATGGAGAGACCCAGTACTTC,CASSIGILDGETQYF